This TCR beta chain was found in a study of T cells in Graves' hyperthyroidism and ophthalmopathy. Study summary: Peripheral blood draws took place at initial diagnosis, ahead of any treatment.

Regarding this clonotype: Its specificity is not known. Germline and junction disagree at one end, which may indicate a read error.

Study findings and constraints: Blood also showed most of the thyroid clonotypes that were expanded above 0.001.

Germline values: CDR1 WSHSY, CDR2 SAAADI. CDR3 length: 14 amino acids. Amplification yielded TCR beta CDR3 regions, with RNA transcripts as the source. An initial round of RT-PCR targeting the TCR CDR3 relied on the HTBI primer set. TCRdb itself ran the multiplex PCR reads through MiXCR, one entry per CDR3 protein. This sample has over 450,000 distinct CDR3 sequences, with roughly a sixth found just once. The sequence was collected from a woman aged 18 to 35 with Graves' ophthalmopathy. The material sequenced was blood. The chain joins TRBV10-2 to TRBJ2-4, with 8 nucleotides matching TRBD1. The CDR3 loop is CASSGGQATNIQYF. The CDR3, as DNA: TGCGCCAGCAGTGGGGGACAGGCCACAAACATTCAGTACTTC.